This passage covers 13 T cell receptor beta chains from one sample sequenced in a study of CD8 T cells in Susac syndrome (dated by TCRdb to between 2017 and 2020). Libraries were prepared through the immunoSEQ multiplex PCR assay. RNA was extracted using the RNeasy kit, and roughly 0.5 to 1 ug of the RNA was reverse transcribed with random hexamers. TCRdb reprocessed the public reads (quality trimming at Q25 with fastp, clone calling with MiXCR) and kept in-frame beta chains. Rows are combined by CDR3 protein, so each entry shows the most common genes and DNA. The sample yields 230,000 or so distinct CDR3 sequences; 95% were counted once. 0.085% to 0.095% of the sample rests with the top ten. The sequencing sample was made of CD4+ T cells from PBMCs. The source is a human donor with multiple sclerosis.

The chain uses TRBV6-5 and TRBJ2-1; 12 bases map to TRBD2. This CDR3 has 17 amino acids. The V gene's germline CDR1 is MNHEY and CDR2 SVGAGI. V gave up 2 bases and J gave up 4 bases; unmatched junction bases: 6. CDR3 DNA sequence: TGTGCCAGCAGTTACCGGGGACTAGCGGGCCTATACAATGAGCAGTTCTTC. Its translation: CASSYRGLAGLYNEQFF.

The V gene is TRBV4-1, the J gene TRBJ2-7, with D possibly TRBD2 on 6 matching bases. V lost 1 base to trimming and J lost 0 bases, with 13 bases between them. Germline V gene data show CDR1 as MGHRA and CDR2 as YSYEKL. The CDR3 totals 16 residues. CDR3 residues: CASSQVEGRLSYEQYF. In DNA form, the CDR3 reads TGCGCCAGCAGCCAAGTGGAGGGACGGCTCTCCTACGAGCAGTACTTC.

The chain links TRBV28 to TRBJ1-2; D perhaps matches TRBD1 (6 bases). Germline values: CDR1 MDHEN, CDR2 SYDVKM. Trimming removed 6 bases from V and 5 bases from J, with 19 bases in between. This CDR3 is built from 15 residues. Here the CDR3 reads CASSPPGQPLYGYTF. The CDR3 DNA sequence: TGTGCCAGCAGCCCCCCCGGACAGCCGTTGTATGGCTACACCTTC.

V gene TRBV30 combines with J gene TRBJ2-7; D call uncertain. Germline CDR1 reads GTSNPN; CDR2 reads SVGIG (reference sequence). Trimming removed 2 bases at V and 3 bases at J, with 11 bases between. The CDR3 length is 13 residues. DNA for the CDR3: TGTGCCTGGAGTCCTGGTATCCTCTACGAGCAGTACTTC. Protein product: CAWSPGILYEQYF.

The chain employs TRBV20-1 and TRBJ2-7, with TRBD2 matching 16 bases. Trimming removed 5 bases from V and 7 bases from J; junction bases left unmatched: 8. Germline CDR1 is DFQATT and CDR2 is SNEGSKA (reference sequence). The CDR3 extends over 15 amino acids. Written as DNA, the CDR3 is TGCAGTGCTTCGGGACTAGCGGGAGGGCCGGGAGAGCAGTACTTC. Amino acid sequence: CSASGLAGGPGEQYF.

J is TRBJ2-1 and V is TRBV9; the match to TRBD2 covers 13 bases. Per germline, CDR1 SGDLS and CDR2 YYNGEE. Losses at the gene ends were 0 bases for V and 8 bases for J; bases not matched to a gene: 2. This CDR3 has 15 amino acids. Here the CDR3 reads CASSVGTSGSHEQFF. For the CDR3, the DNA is TGTGCCAGCAGCGTAGGGACTAGCGGGAGCCATGAGCAGTTCTTC. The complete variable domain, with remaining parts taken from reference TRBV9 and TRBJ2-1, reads DSGVTQTPKHLITATGQRVTLRCSPRSGDLSVYWYQQSLDQGLQFLIQYYNGEERAKGNILERFSAQQFPDLHSELNLSSLELGDSALYFCASSVGTSGSHEQFFGPGTRLTVL.

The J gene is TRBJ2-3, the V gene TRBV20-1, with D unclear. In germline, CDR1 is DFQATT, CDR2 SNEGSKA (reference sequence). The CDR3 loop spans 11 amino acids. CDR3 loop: CRAGSTDTQYF. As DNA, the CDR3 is TGCAGGGCTGGGAGCACAGATACGCAGTATTTT.

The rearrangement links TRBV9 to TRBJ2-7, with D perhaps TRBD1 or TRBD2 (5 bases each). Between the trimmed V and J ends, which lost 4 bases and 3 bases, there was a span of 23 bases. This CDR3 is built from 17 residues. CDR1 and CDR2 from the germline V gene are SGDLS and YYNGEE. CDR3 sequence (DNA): TGTGCCAGCAGCCCCCGAACCGGGACCCTTAGTATCTACGAGCAGTACTTC. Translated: CASSPRTGTLSIYEQYF.

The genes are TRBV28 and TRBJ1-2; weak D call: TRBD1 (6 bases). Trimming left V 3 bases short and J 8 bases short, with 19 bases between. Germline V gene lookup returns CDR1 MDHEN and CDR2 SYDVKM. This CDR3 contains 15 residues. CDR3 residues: CASSFSTGTLSGYTF. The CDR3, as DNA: TGTGCCAGCAGTTTCTCTACAGGGACCTTATCGGGCTACACCTTC.

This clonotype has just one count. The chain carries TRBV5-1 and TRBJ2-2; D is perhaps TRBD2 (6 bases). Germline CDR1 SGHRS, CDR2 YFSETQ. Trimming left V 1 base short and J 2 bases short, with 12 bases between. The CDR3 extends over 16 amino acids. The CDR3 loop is CASSLLSGSNTGELFF. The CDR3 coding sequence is TGCGCCAGCAGCTTGCTTAGCGGTTCAAACACCGGGGAGCTGTTTTTT.

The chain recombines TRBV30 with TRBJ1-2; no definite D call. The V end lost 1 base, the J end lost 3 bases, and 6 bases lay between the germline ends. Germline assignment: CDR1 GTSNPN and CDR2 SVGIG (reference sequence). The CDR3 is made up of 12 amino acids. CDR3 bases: TGTGCCTGGAGTGGACACTACTATGGCTACACCTTC. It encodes CAWSGHYYGYTF.

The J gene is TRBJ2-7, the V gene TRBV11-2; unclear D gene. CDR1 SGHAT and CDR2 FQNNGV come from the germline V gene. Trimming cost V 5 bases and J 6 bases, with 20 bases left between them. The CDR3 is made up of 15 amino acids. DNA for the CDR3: TGTGCCAGCAGCGGACCGCAGCTTGGGCTTGGCGAGCAGTACTTC. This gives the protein CASSGPQLGLGEQYF.

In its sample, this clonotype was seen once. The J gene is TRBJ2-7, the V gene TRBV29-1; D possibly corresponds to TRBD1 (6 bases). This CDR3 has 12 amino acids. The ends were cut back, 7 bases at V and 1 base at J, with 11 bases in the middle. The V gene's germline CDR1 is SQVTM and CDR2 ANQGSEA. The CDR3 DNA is TGCAGCGCTTGGCAGGGGTCCTACGAGCAGTACTTC. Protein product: CSAWQGSYEQYF.